The 6 T cell receptor beta chains given below trace back to one sample, sequenced in a study of Graves' ophthalmopathy and Graves' hyperthyroidism. RNA served as the template for amplifying TCR beta CDR3 regions. Scientists carried out first-round RT-PCR using HTBI primers and then a second-round multiplex PCR. In TCRdb, the multiplex PCR reads were re-called with MiXCR into one record per CDR3 protein. The table records fewer than 600,000 distinct CDR3 sequences, approximately 15% of them present only once. Sequenced material: blood. These receptors originate from a young woman with Graves' ophthalmopathy.

The chain is built from TRBV6-2 or TRBV6-3 and TRBJ1-2, with D perhaps matching TRBD1 (5 bases). The CDR3 extends over 15 amino acids. V was shortened by 0 bases and J by 3 bases, with 11 bases between the two germline ends. Germline V lookup: CDR1 MNHEY, CDR2 SVGEGT. The CDR3 loop reads CASSYSKGGDYGYTF. The CDR3 region has the DNA TGTGCCAGCAGTTACTCGAAGGGAGGGGACTATGGCTACACCTTC.

There are many counts of this clonotype. J is TRBJ1-2 and V is TRBV29-1, with 7 positions matching TRBD1. Looked up from germline, CDR1 is SQVTM and CDR2 is ANQGSEA. V dropped 4 bases and J dropped 7; count of bases not matched to a gene: 12. The CDR3 consists of 14 residues. CDR3: CSVGRGRRKLGYTF. The DNA of the CDR3 is TGCAGCGTTGGAAGGGGGCGCAGGAAGCTTGGCTACACCTTC. The whole variable domain, filled in from reference TRBV29-1 and TRBJ1-2, reads SAVISQKPSRDICQRGTSLTIQCQVDSQVTMMFWYRQQPGQSLTLIATANQGSEATYESGFVIDKFPISRPNLTFSTLTVSNMSPEDSSIYLCSVGRGRRKLGYTFGSGTRLTVV.

This clonotype has a count of ten or more. The J gene is TRBJ2-7, the V gene TRBV2; D not certain. The CDR3 covers 14 residues. The germline gives CDR1 SNHLY, CDR2 FYNNEI. Trimming pared 3 bases from V and 0 bases from J, leaving 9 bases between. The CDR3 is CASSDSYGSYEQYF. The CDR3 nucleotides read TGTGCCAGCAGTGACTCCTATGGCTCCTACGAGCAGTACTTC.

The sample holds many counts of this clonotype. Given a much more abundant clone one base away, this may be a read error. The chain has TRBV28 and TRBJ1-2; D perhaps matches TRBD1 (5 bases). Germline V gene data show CDR1 as MDHEN and CDR2 as SYDVKM. Trimming removed 3 bases at V and 4 bases at J, with 9 bases between. The CDR3 sequence is 13 residues long. CDR3 amino acids: CASSFDSLYGYTF. CDR3 in DNA: TGTGCCAGCAGTTTCGACAGCCTCTATGGCTACACCTTC.

This clonotype was recorded many times. The chain recombines TRBV12-3 or TRBV12-4 with TRBJ2-2; 12 positions match TRBD2. Unmatched junction bases numbered 13, after V lost 7 bases and J lost 7 bases. This CDR3 has 17 amino acids. CDR3 bases: TGTGCCAGCATCTTTGGGCTGCTAGCGGGAGGGAACGGGGAGCTGTTTTTT. Translation gives CASIFGLLAGGNGELFF.

This clonotype was seen many times. This sequence joins TRBV6-1 and TRBJ2-7; 8 bases are a match to TRBD2. This CDR3 contains 15 residues. The V gene's germline CDR1 is MNHNS and CDR2 SASEGT. J gave up 2 bases and V 9 bases, and 12 bases lay outside the gene matches. Here the CDR3 DNA reads TGTGCCAGTCACGGGAGGGCCCGGTCGACCTACGAGCAGTACTTC. Its translation: CASHGRARSTYEQYF.